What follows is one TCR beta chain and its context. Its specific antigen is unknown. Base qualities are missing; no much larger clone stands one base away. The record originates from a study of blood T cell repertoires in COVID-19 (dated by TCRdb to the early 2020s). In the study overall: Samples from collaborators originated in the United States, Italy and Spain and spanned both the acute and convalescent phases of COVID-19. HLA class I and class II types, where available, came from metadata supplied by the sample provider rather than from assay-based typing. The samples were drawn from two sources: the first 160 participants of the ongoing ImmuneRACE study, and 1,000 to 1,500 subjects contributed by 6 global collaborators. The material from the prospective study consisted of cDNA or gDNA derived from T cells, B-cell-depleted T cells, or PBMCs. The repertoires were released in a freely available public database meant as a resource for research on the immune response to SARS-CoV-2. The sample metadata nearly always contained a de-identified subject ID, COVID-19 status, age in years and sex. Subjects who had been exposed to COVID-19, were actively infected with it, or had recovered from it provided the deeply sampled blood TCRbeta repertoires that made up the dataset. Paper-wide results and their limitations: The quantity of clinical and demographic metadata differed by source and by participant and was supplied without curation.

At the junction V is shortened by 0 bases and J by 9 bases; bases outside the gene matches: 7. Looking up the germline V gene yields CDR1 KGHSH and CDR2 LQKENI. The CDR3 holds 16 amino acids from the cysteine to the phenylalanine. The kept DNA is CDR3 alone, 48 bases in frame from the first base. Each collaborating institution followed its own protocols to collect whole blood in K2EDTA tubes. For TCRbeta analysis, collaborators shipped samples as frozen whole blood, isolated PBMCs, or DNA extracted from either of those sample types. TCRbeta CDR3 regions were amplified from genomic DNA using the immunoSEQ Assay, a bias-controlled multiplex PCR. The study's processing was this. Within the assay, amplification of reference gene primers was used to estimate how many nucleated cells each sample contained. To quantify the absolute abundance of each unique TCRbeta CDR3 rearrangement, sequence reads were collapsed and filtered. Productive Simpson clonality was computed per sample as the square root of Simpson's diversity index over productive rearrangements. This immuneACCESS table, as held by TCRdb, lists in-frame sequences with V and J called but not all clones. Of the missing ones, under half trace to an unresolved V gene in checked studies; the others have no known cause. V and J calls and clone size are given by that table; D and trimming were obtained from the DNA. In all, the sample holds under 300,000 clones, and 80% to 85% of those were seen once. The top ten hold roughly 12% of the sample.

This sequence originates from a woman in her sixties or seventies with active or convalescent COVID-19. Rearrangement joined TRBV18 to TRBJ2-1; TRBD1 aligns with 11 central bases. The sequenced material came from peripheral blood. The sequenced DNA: TGTGCCAGCTCACCACCACCGGGACAGGGGGACGGTGAGCAGTTCTTC. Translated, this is CASSPPPGQGDGEQFF. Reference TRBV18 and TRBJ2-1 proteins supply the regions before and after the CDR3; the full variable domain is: NAGVMQNPRHLVRRRGQEARLRCSPMKGHSHVYWYRQLPEEGLKFMVYLQKENIIDESGMPKERFSAEFPKEGPSILRIQQVVRGDSAAYFCASSPPPGQGDGEQFFGPGTRLTVL.